Detailed here is one T cell receptor beta chain. With 6 bases clipped from V and 9 bases from J, the junction kept 7 bases outside the gene matches. Germline values: CDR1 WNHNN, CDR2 SYGVQD (reference sequence). There are 13 residues in the CDR3. With 10-nucleotide random UMIs included, cDNA was synthesized by 5'RACE. Over 170 million TCR-beta sequences from 15-18 subjects came out of each sequencing run. TCRdb reprocessed the 5' RACE reads via MiXCR and lists one record per CDR3 protein. The table shows approximately 85,000 distinct CDR3 sequences, with over 10% occurring only once. This sample was included in a study of neurological immune-mediated disorders. Noted time point: longitudinal time-point 2. Unsorted libraries were derived from 2 million PBMCs stored at -80 C.

The specimen was PBMCs. This receptor was identified in a female donor with HTLV-1-associated myelopathy (HAM/TSP). This rearrangement joins TRBV10-1 to TRBJ2-3; 9 nucleotides align to TRBD2. The CDR3 spells CASSAGLAETQYF. The DNA of the CDR3 is TGCGCCAGCAGCGCGGGACTAGCTGAGACGCAGTATTTT.